The 2 T cell receptor beta chains below come from one sample, sequenced in a study of CDR3 diversity in severe acne. One entry per CDR3 protein results from TCRdb running MiXCR on the PCR reads. The repertoire holds tens of thousands of distinct CDR3 sequences, with about half as singletons. The sample comprised blood. These receptors all come from a male donor with severe acne vulgaris.

This clonotype was detected many times. V gene TRBV9 combines with J gene TRBJ2-7; either TRBD1 or TRBD2 may fit D (6 bases each). In germline, CDR1 is SGDLS, CDR2 YYNGEE. The CDR3 is 17 amino acids. The V end lost 4 bases, the J end lost 6 bases, and 26 bases lay between the germline ends. CDR3: CASSPSGAVPLNGEQYF. CDR3 bases: TGTGCCAGCAGCCCCTCGGGGGCAGTGCCCCTGAATGGCGAGCAGTACTTC. Looking up the rest from reference TRBV9 and TRBJ2-7 gives the full variable domain: DSGVTQTPKHLITATGQRVTLRCSPRSGDLSVYWYQQSLDQGLQFLIQYYNGEERAKGNILERFSAQQFPDLHSELNLSSLELGDSALYFCASSPSGAVPLNGEQYFGPGTRLTVT.

A word on this clonotype: A much larger clonotype is one base distant, so this may be a read error. The missing conserved phenylalanine or tryptophan at the end of this CDR3 makes a read error likely. CDR3 sequence: CASSLGLEYEQYL. For the CDR3, the DNA is TGTGCCAGCAGCTTGGGGCTGGAATACGAGCAGTACCTC. The genes are TRBV5-4 and TRBJ2-7; no reliable D call. Germline loops: CDR1 SGHNT, CDR2 YYREEE (reference sequence). The CDR3 has 13 residues. V lost 0 bases to trimming and J lost 4 bases, with 8 bases between them.